This TCR beta chain derives from a study of cytomegalovirus exposure and HLA in healthy donors. Study-wide points: Later analysis demonstrated an association between a missense DCLRE1C variant and TCR beta V- and J-gene trimming. Reportedly, diagnosis of cytomegalovirus status by the classifier showed high specificity and sensitivity.

Turning to this clone: Antigen: not known.

The CDR3 is made up of 18 amino acids. V was shortened by 4 bases and J by 0 bases, with 16 bases between the two germline ends. Germline V gene data show CDR1 as MNHNS and CDR2 as SASEGT. The study ran its PCR with 60 Vbeta and 13 Jbeta primers. Assay used: immunoSEQ multiplex PCR; TCRdb lists only in-frame clones, some missing. The table lists 110,000 to 150,000 clones, roughly 80% of them singletons, with approximately 4% in the top ten. This TCR was recovered from a woman aged 40 to 50 in good health and CMV-seropositive. V is TRBV6-1 and J is TRBJ1-6; a possible D gene is TRBD1 (6 bases). The sequencing sample was made of PBMCs. In DNA form, the CDR3 reads TGTGCCAGCAGTGCTTTTCCAGGGGAGAGCTCCTATAATTCACCCCTCCACTTT. It encodes CASSAFPGESSYNSPLHF.